Following are 20 T cell receptor beta chains from one sample sequenced in a study of blood T cell repertoires in COVID-19. Clones were sequenced by immunoSEQ multiplex PCR, and TCRdb holds only the in-frame ones, with some missing. The sample holds roughly 190,000 clones; around 87% are singletons and the top ten take 3.7%. The sequenced sample consisted of peripheral blood. The receptors here all came from a man aged 18 to 30 with active or convalescent COVID-19.

V usage is TRBV6-5 and J usage is TRBJ1-2; TRBD1 might be the D (5 bases). CDR1 and CDR2 (germline): MNHEY, SVGAGI. Deletions cut 6 bases from V and 4 bases from J, with 9 bases between. This CDR3 comprises 12 residues. This CDR3 reads CASRDRTYGYTF. The CDR3 region has the DNA TGTGCCAGCAGAGACAGAACCTATGGCTACACCTTC.

V and J are TRBV5-1 and TRBJ1-1; unclear D gene. The CDR3 totals 15 residues. The V end was cut by 0 bases, the J end by 1 base, with 10 bases between. Per germline, CDR1 SGHRS and CDR2 YFSETQ. In DNA, the CDR3 is TGCGCCAGCAGCTTGGCCCAGAGACAGAACACTGAAGCTTTCTTT. This translates into CASSLAQRQNTEAFF.

The chain is built from TRBV4-3 and TRBJ2-7; D is possibly TRBD2 (5 bases). This CDR3 contains 14 residues. Germline CDR1 reads LGHNA; CDR2 reads YSLEER. The V gene lost 5 bases and the J gene lost 1 base, with 12 bases spanning the gap. The CDR3 loop reads CASSMRVRSYEQYF. DNA for the CDR3: TGCGCCAGCAGCATGAGGGTACGGTCCTACGAGCAGTACTTC.

This clone was recorded once. Since a much larger clone is just one base distant, this may be a read error. As DNA, the CDR3 is TGTGCCAGCAGTGTGGGCAGGGAGAACACTGAAGCTTTCTTT. It codes for CASSVGRENTEAFF. The genes are TRBV28 and TRBJ1-1; D might be TRBD1 (5 bases). The CDR3 sequence is 14 residues long. Trimming removed 5 bases at V and 1 base at J, with 11 bases between. Germline V gene data show CDR1 as MDHEN and CDR2 as SYDVKM. Drawing the rest from reference TRBV28 and TRBJ1-1, the complete variable domain is DVKVTQSSRYLVKRTGEKVFLECVQDMDHENMFWYRQDPGLGLRLIYFSYDVKMKEKGDIPEGYSVSREKKERFSLILESASTNQTSMYLCASSVGRENTEAFFGQGTRLTVV.

This clone was recorded a few times. This chain joins TRBV4-3 and TRBJ1-5; D not resolved. Trimming stripped 0 bases from V and 1 base from J, with 10 bases between. CDR3 length equals 16 residues. Germline CDR1 and CDR2: LGHNA and YSLEER. CDR3 coding DNA: TGCGCCAGCAGCCAAGATATGCAGGCCAGCAATCAGCCCCAGCATTTT. Translated: CASSQDMQASNQPQHF.

The rearrangement uses TRBV5-5 and TRBJ1-3, with 8 bases fitting TRBD1. Germline loops: CDR1 SGHKS, CDR2 YYEKEE (reference sequence). V shed 2 bases and J 1 base; nucleotides not matched to a gene: 11. CDR3 length equals 18 residues. CDR3 in amino acids: CASSFQGARGGSGNTIYF. Written as DNA, the CDR3 is TGTGCCAGCAGCTTCCAGGGGGCGCGAGGGGGATCTGGAAACACCATATATTTT.

The chain carries TRBV7-9 and TRBJ2-1; 9 bases align to TRBD1. The CDR3 contains 15 residues. The junction had 4 bases not matched to a gene; V was cut back by 7 bases and J by 0 bases. Per the germline V gene, CDR1 is SEHNR and CDR2 is FQNEAQ (reference sequence). DNA of the CDR3: TGTGCCAGCATCAGGGACAGGGTCTCCTACAATGAGCAGTTCTTC. Encoded protein: CASIRDRVSYNEQFF.

This chain joins TRBV5-6 and TRBJ1-1; weak D call: TRBD1 (5 bases). Germline V gene data show CDR1 as SGHDT and CDR2 as YYEEEE. This CDR3 is 16 amino acids long. The germline V and J ends were trimmed by 2 bases and 0 bases, with 14 bases remaining between them. As DNA, the CDR3 is TGTGCCAGCAGCTTACCATACAGGAGCATGAACACTGAAGCTTTCTTT. Translation: CASSLPYRSMNTEAFF.

The chain joins TRBV19 to TRBJ2-7; 7 nucleotides align to TRBD2. J lost 4 bases, V lost 5 bases, and 11 bases had no gene match. Germline V lookup: CDR1 LNHDA, CDR2 SQIVND (reference sequence). The CDR3 has 15 residues. CDR3 protein: CASSLRTGGIYEQYF. The CDR3 nucleotides read TGTGCCAGTAGTTTAAGGACGGGAGGAATATACGAGCAGTACTTC.

The V call is TRBV6-2 or TRBV6-3, the J call TRBJ2-7; 9 nucleotides agree with TRBD1. The CDR3 runs to 13 residues. The ends lost 6 bases at V and 4 bases at J; junction bases unmatched: 4. Germline V gene data show CDR1 as MNHEY and CDR2 as SVGEGT. The CDR3 nucleotides read TGTGCCAGCAGCGACAGGGGGATTTACGAGCAGTACTTC. Translation: CASSDRGIYEQYF.

V usage is TRBV27 and J usage is TRBJ2-7; a weak D match, TRBD2 (7 bases). The germline V gene has CDR1 MNHEY and CDR2 SMNVEV (reference sequence). Trimming pared 7 bases from V and 2 bases from J, leaving 18 bases between. This CDR3 has 15 residues. Here the CDR3 DNA reads TGTGCCAGCACATTAAGGGGGGGCGGAACCTACGAGCAGTACTTC. Residues: CASTLRGGGTYEQYF.

The chain links TRBV7-9 to TRBJ2-3; D not certain. The CDR3 sequence is 17 residues long. Deletions cut 5 bases from V and 4 bases from J, with 22 bases between. The germline V gene encodes CDR1 SEHNR and CDR2 FQNEAQ (reference sequence). The CDR3 sequence is CASSPRPLGRLADTQYF. The CDR3 DNA reads TGTGCCAGCAGCCCCCGACCTCTAGGAAGGTTGGCAGATACGCAGTATTTT.

The rearrangement links TRBV2 to TRBJ1-4; 8 nucleotides align to TRBD1. The V gene's germline CDR1 is SNHLY and CDR2 FYNNEI. The CDR3 extends over 13 amino acids. Germline trimming cut 9 bases from V and 8 bases from J; bases unmatched to any gene: 8. The CDR3 sequence: CASLDRVWEKLFF. For the CDR3, the DNA is TGTGCCAGTCTGGACAGGGTGTGGGAAAAACTGTTTTTT. Using reference TRBV2 and TRBJ1-4 for the parts outside the CDR3, the full variable domain is EPEVTQTPSHQVTQMGQEVILRCVPISNHLYFYWYRQILGQKVEFLVSFYNNEISEKSEIFDDQFSVERPDGSNFTLKIRSTKLEDSAMYFCASLDRVWEKLFFGSGTQLSVL.

The chain employs TRBV12-3 or TRBV12-4 and TRBJ1-1; 8 nucleotides align to TRBD1. This CDR3 comprises 13 residues. J was trimmed by 11 bases and V by 2 bases; bases with no gene match: 7. For the CDR3, the DNA is TGTGCCAGCAGTTTACGAGGGACAGGTCCGGCTTTCTTT. It translates to CASSLRGTGPAFF.

The V call is TRBV24-1, the J call TRBJ1-2; D gene ambiguous. Trimming took off 4 bases at V and 5 bases at J, with 13 bases between the two ends. There are 14 residues in the CDR3. Germline-derived CDR1 and CDR2 are KGHDR and SFDVKD. The CDR3 here is CATSDSGIMYGYTF. The CDR3, as DNA: TGTGCCACCAGTGACTCCGGGATTATGTATGGCTACACCTTC.

The V and J genes are TRBV7-8 and TRBJ2-2; 10 bases map to TRBD2. The CDR3 is 16 amino acids. Looked up from germline, CDR1 is SGHVS and CDR2 is FQNEAQ. The J segment lost 6 bases and the V segment lost 4 bases, leaving 8 bases of the junction unmatched. The chain's CDR3 is CASSSYSGGAPGELFF. As DNA, the CDR3 is TGTGCCAGCAGCTCCTACAGCGGGGGGGCTCCCGGGGAGCTGTTTTTT. The complete variable domain, with remaining parts taken from reference TRBV7-8 and TRBJ2-2, reads GAGVSQSPRYKVAKRGQDVALRCDPISGHVSLFWYQQALGQGPEFLTYFQNEAQLDKSGLPSDRFFAERPEGSVSTLKIQRTQQEDSAVYLCASSSYSGGAPGELFFGEGSRLTVL.

The chain joins TRBV29-1 to TRBJ2-3, with a tentative D call TRBD2 (6 bases). CDR3 length equals 14 residues. Germline CDR1 and CDR2: SQVTM and ANQGSEA. The ends were cut back, 7 bases at V and 6 bases at J, with 20 bases in the middle. Here the CDR3 reads CSALGGDGSDTQYF. The DNA of the CDR3 is TGCAGCGCCCTGGGGGGTGACGGGTCGGATACGCAGTATTTT.

V and J are TRBV19 and TRBJ1-6; tentatively, D is TRBD1 (5 bases). The CDR3 has 15 residues. Trimming took 0 bases from V and 9 from J, leaving 12 bases between them. The V gene's germline CDR1 is LNHDA and CDR2 SQIVND (reference sequence). CDR3 loop: CASSIDLGGGSPLHF. The DNA for the CDR3 is TGTGCCAGTAGTATAGATTTGGGGGGGGGTTCACCCCTCCACTTT.

V gene TRBV6-5 combines with J gene TRBJ2-4; 8 bases align to TRBD1. CDR1 and CDR2 from the germline V gene are MNHEY and SVGAGI. Germline trimming cut 7 bases from V and 2 bases from J; bases unmatched to any gene: 7. This CDR3 has 15 amino acids. This chain's CDR3 is CASTYPGGTKNIQYF. The CDR3 DNA is TGTGCCAGCACTTATCCAGGGGGCACCAAAAACATTCAGTACTTC.

Regarding this clone: The sample contains more than one DNA sequence encoding this CDR3. The chain recombines TRBV30 with TRBJ1-5, with D perhaps matching TRBD1 (6 bases). Germline loops: CDR1 GTSNPN, CDR2 SVGIG (reference sequence). The CDR3 contains 13 residues. Trimming stripped 0 bases from V and 4 bases from J, with 7 bases between. This CDR3 is CAWSVQGNQPQHF. The CDR3, as DNA: TGTGCCTGGAGTGTCCAGGGGAATCAGCCCCAGCATTTT.